The rows below give T cell receptor beta chains drawn from one sample of a study of T cells in Graves' hyperthyroidism and ophthalmopathy. TCRdb passed the multiplex PCR reads through MiXCR, listing each CDR3 protein once. The data show 600,000 to 850,000 distinct CDR3 sequences, over 15% seen once. Sample: blood. The origin of the receptors is a woman in her fifties or sixties with Graves' hyperthyroidism that later progressed to Graves' ophthalmopathy. CDR3s include the opening cysteine and the closing phenylalanine or tryptophan. The D gene is left open where the match is weak. Clone size is stated in some rows and not others, as once, few, many or a class when expanded.

V	size	D	J	CDR3	DNA
TRBV11-2	many	NA	TRBJ1-6	CASSLGGGNYDNSPLHF	TGTGCCAGCAGCTTAGGTGGGGGCAACTATGATAATTCACCCCTCCACTTT
TRBV20-1	NA	TRBD1	TRBJ2-5	CSARVDRVETQYF	TGCAGTGCTAGAGTAGACAGGGTGGAGACCCAGTACTTC
TRBV27	few	NA	TRBJ2-5	CASSLALLSETQYF	TGTGCCAGCAGTTTAGCGCTTTTGAGTGAGACCCAGTACTTC
TRBV7-9	few	NA	TRBJ1-2	CASSAVEGWQTSYGYTF	TGTGCCAGCAGCGCGGTGGAGGGTTGGCAGACTTCCTATGGCTACACCTTC
TRBV5-4	NA	TRBD1	TRBJ1-2	CASSFGPGQGALVGGYTF	TGTGCCAGCAGTTTTGGACCGGGACAGGGGGCCTTAGTGGGTGGCTACACCTTC
TRBV20-1	many	NA	TRBJ1-5	CSALPPAGRSNQPQHF	TGCAGTGCTCTTCCCCCGGCAGGCCGAAGCAATCAGCCCCAGCATTTT
TRBV11-2	few	NA	TRBJ1-2	CASSLATLGGYTF	TGTGCCAGCAGCTTAGCCACTTTGGGTGGCTACACCTTC
TRBV5-1	many	NA	TRBJ2-3	CASSPRTGTSTDTQYF	TGCGCCAGCAGCCCCAGGACTGGGACTAGCACAGATACGCAGTATTTT
TRBV11-3	many	NA	TRBJ2-1	CASSREGDRDNEQFF	TGTGCCAGCAGCCGAGAGGGGGATCGGGACAATGAGCAGTTCTTC
TRBV14	NA	NA	TRBJ1-2	CASSQDFMTIYGYTF	TGTGCCAGCAGCCAAGATTTTATGACAATCTATGGCTACACCTTC
TRBV6-5	few	NA	TRBJ1-5	CAGSYSTTGHQPQHF	TGTGCCGGCAGTTACTCGACAACCGGACATCAGCCCCAGCATTTT